This T cell receptor beta chain was captured by sequencing in a study of cytomegalovirus exposure and HLA in healthy donors (TCRdb year 2017). Context from the whole study: According to an earlier analysis of 587 of the donors, some 170 million T cells yielded some 110 million unique TCR beta sequences and more than 250 Gb of sequence data. A few DR-DQ haplotypes were treated as single units for association and clustering because of strong linkage in the cohort. Using immunosequencing, the study profiled T cell repertoires from fewer than 850 subjects and related those repertoires to cytomegalovirus serostatus. An earlier analysis of 500 to 650 of the donors applied high-throughput TCR beta sequencing to assess whether each TCR beta V gene segment acted as functional or pseudogenic. Genome-wide SNP genotypes for about 55% of the 666 donors were used in a later genetic analysis, which treated that subset as a discovery cohort. A separate validation cohort of 100 to 150 different subjects was used in addition to the 666-subject first cohort. The genetic ancestry cluster associated with self-reported Caucasian donors included approximately 85% of the roughly 380 genotyped donors. Typing coverage varied by locus: 629-630 donors for A, B, C, DRB1 and DQB1; under 550 for DQA1; about 570 for DPA1; more than 450 for DPB1. To predict cytomegalovirus infection status, the study brought together high-throughput TCR immunosequencing, statistical association of individual TCRs with disease status, and machine learning. Among several hundred genotyped donors of the cohort, an average of around 250,000 unique TCR beta nucleotide sequences was sequenced per donor, of which 15% to 20% were non-productive. Donor age, sex, ethnicity and CMV serostatus were compiled together with the repertoire data. In a later analysis, previously published TCR beta repertoires from 670 or so donors were re-analyzed and high-resolution HLA genotyping was added so that TCR occurrence patterns could be studied. The study aimed to test whether cataloging public T cell receptors could reveal signatures of past pathogen exposure. HLA typing included class I and class II loci at four-digit resolution. The later analysis used no new phenotypic data to find candidate immune exposures, relying instead on TCR beta sequences and their occurrence across donors. Every discovery cohort repertoire had been produced on one sequencing platform. Roughly 320 gigabases of sequencing data and 75 million to 85 million unique TCR sequences made up an early release that covered some 640 HLA-typed donors. The research as a whole found: A total of 150 to 200 TCR beta chains were listed by the study as associated with cytomegalovirus. The only immune exposure information available for the cohort was CMV serostatus. The classifier was reported to diagnose cytomegalovirus status with high specificity and sensitivity in both the original and validation cohorts. A cluster of highly shared sequence variants was judged likely to represent a technical artifact of the sequencing pipeline. The authors suggested that the approach could potentially be extended to other disease states and immunological phenotypes. The presence/absence analyses assumed that sequencing depth was roughly uniform across donors, and that assumption may not be true. In a later analysis, several top co-occurrence clusters were reported to appear linked to parvovirus B19, influenza, CMV and Epstein-Barr virus. In an earlier analysis of 587 of the donors, most TCR beta V segments appeared in productive rearrangements about 90% or about 30% of the time, broadly matching IMGT annotations. Some IMGT-functional V segments, including TRBV6-2 and TRBV6-3, could not be told apart with the 87-base-pair reads, so those segments were excluded. The earlier analysis of almost 600 of the donors excluded approximately 15 rarely observed V segments, including chromosome 9 orphons, because counts were too low. A later analysis found that HLA-associated TCR beta chains were more clonally expanded and had lower generation probabilities than equally common non-associated chains. At a false discovery rate of 0.05, a later analysis linked fewer than 20,000 TCR beta sequences to specific HLA alleles. While some public TCRs were present in many individuals, most TCR sequences turned up only very rarely across donors. Only TCR beta chains were sequenced in this cohort, and the absence of alpha or paired-chain data limited detectable features. Assigning TCR associations to individual alleles was difficult when HLA alleles, especially DR and DQ, strongly co-occurred. In a later genetic analysis, fewer N-insertions in productive TCRs were reported among donors in an Asian-associated ancestry cluster than the roughly 700-donor mean. Correlated functional status among segregating V segments might reflect linkage disequilibrium, but an unknown experimental factor could not be ruled out. A further reported finding was that TCR beta sequences accurately predicted the HLA-A and HLA-B alleles for most subjects in the first cohort. In vitro tests confirmed that a few of the cytomegalovirus-associated TCR beta chains recognize cytomegalovirus antigens. Because HLA typing was missing for some donors at each locus, association tests included only the typed subset. In a later analysis, TCR association rates were found to vary across HLA loci, with the most associated TCRs seen for DRB1 alleles and the fewest for HLA-C alleles. A later analysis found that most CMV-associated TCR beta chains appeared HLA-restricted, with HLA associations seemingly driven largely by CMV exposure. In a later genetic analysis, a missense DCLRE1C variant was associated with V-gene and J-gene trimming of TCR beta chains, and the association was replicated in an independent cohort.

The library was produced with the immunoSEQ multiplex PCR assay. For the multiplex PCR, a mixture combining 60 forward primers for TCR Vbeta segments and 13 reverse primers for TCR Jbeta segments was used. The CDR3 region of rearranged TCR beta genes was amplified from genomic DNA by a multiplex PCR assay. The Illumina HiSeq System was used to sequence the amplified TCR beta libraries as 87-base-pair reads. As for how the authors treated the data: Across the 600 to 700 repertoires, a later analysis counted tens of millions of unique TCR beta chains, roughly 11 million of which were shared by at least two donors. To remove PCR and sequencing errors, raw reads were error-corrected and collapsed into unique sequences using a nearest-neighbor algorithm that merged closely related sequences. Alignment of CDR3 sequences to IMGT reference sequences was used to assign V, D and J gene segments. Each retained sequence needed at least a six-nucleotide match to both a V gene segment and a J gene segment. Rearrangements were classified as productive when the CDR3 lacked stop codons and remained in frame with V and J, and all other rearrangements were classified as non-productive. Following IMGT convention, CDR3 was defined as the stretch from the second conserved V-encoded cysteine to the conserved J-encoded phenylalanine. The earlier analysis of about 500 of the donors excluded sequences that lacked an unambiguous match to a single V gene segment. In an earlier analysis of 587 of the donors, V segments were called functional above 56.7% productive rearrangements and were called segregating when the between-donor standard deviation exceeded 5%. A statistical classification framework was developed to diagnose cytomegalovirus status using the catalog of TCR beta chain sequences. V and J gene assignment, in a later analysis, came from comparing TCR nucleotide sequences with IMGT/GENE-DB human TR gene sequences. Using the TCRdist pipeline, a later analysis assigned CDR3 sequences along with most-parsimonious VDJ recombination scenarios. In a later analysis, every TCR beta chain was defined by the combination of its CDR3 amino acid sequence and its V-gene family, and reads without a unique V-gene family were dropped. A later analysis removed 550 to 700 highly shared, low-generation-probability nucleotide sequences to deal with suspected cross-contamination and a sequencing artifact. A later analysis calculated a clonal expansion index for each public chain from normalized within-repertoire ranks of inferred template counts. In a later analysis, generation probabilities were computed using a VDJ recombination model fitted to out-of-frame rearrangements, and the results were checked against IGoR. Hypergeometric tests were used in a later analysis to score TCR-TCR, TCR-HLA and TCR-CMV co-occurrence, with a repertoire-size bias correction applied to the TCR pairs. To estimate false discovery rates, a later analysis permuted the HLA or CMV assignments 20 times. In a later analysis, co-occurring TCRs were grouped with DBSCAN, and TCRdist sequence similarity was added when clustering was performed within HLA-allele-positive subsets. Repertoires with fewer than 30,000 or more than 120,000 public chains, plus five repertoires with anomalous nucleotide sharing, were excluded from co-occurrence clustering. TCRdb stores this immuneACCESS table with in-frame sequences only. Part of the clones is absent; in the studies checked, under half of the shortfall reflects unresolved V genes, and no reason is known for the rest. D and trimming were read from the DNA, whereas the V and J calls and clone size are those reported in that table. For this sample there are more than 150,000 clones; more than 65% appear just once. The ten largest clones represent 2% to 2.5% of the sample.

The CDR3 goes from the cysteine to the phenylalanine over 14 residues. Only CDR3 DNA remains: 42 bases, in frame from the first base. Reading the germline V gene gives CDR1 SGHRS and CDR2 YFSETQ. The V end loses 2 bases and the J end loses 5 bases, and a stretch of 14 bases separates them. The cohort was made up of 500 to 850 healthy bone marrow donors. At the time of sampling, every cohort member was nominally healthy, though immune exposures that went unrecorded were likely present. The donor was CMV seropositive and was included in the group of 250 to 350 seropositive cohort members. Every donor gave a peripheral blood sample, and the peripheral blood mononuclear cells from that sample were used for TCR beta sequencing. The Qiagen DNeasy Blood Extraction Kit was used to extract genomic DNA from the blood cell samples. About this clone itself: Its specific antigen is unknown. No base quality values were provided; no much bigger clone lies one nucleotide off.

The sequenced sample consisted of PBMCs. This receptor was identified in a young woman in good health and CMV-seropositive. The chain was built from TRBV5-1 and TRBJ2-7; TRBD2 is possibly the D segment (6 matching bases). CDR3 reads: CASSFPGTHHEQYF. The nucleotide sequence is TGCGCCAGCAGCTTCCCCGGGACTCACCACGAGCAGTACTTC. Where the CDR3 stops, the reference TRBV5-1 and TRBJ2-7 genes take over; the full variable domain is KAGVTQTPRYLIKTRGQQVTLSCSPISGHRSVSWYQQTPGQGLQFLFEYFSETQRNKGNFPGRFSGRQFSNSRSEMNVSTLELGDSALYLCASSFPGTHHEQYFGPGTRLTVT.